These T cell receptor beta chains were read from a single sample in a study of cytotoxic CD8 clonotypes in ibrutinib-treated CLL. TCRdb keeps only in-frame clones here, not all; method: immunoSEQ multiplex PCR. The data hold 150,000 to 200,000 clones, with roughly 84% observed a single time. Sequenced material: PBMCs, taken at disease progression, from a patient treated with ibrutinib. The receptor set was obtained from a human donor with chronic lymphocytic leukemia. CDR3s include the opening cysteine and the closing phenylalanine or tryptophan. The order of the fields is J gene, V gene, CDR3 protein.

j_gene: TRBJ1-5
v_gene: TRBV7-2
CDR3aa: CASSPVYGQGFGQPQHF

j_gene: TRBJ1-1
v_gene: TRBV5-1
CDR3aa: CASSSGQGYKGTEAFF

j_gene: TRBJ2-2
v_gene: TRBV5-1
CDR3aa: CASSSPGRTGELFF

j_gene: TRBJ1-1
v_gene: TRBV5-6
CDR3aa: CASSANTGIGTEAFF

j_gene: TRBJ1-5
v_gene: TRBV19
CDR3aa: CASSTRRGQGTGSNQPQHF

j_gene: TRBJ2-7
v_gene: TRBV11-3
CDR3aa: CASSLVVGAIAPAYEQYF

j_gene: TRBJ2-7
v_gene: TRBV5-1
CDR3aa: CASSLGGTSGGYEQYF

j_gene: TRBJ2-1
v_gene: TRBV2
CDR3aa: CASNLAKGSNEQFF

j_gene: TRBJ1-2
v_gene: TRBV19
CDR3aa: CASSIARDRERGYGYTF

j_gene: TRBJ2-1
v_gene: TRBV5-1
CDR3aa: CASSLVQGMDEQFF

j_gene: TRBJ1-3
v_gene: TRBV6-6
CDR3aa: CASRDAGGSGNTIYF

j_gene: TRBJ1-1
v_gene: TRBV10-3
CDR3aa: CAISETGGDMNTEAFF

j_gene: TRBJ2-2
v_gene: TRBV6-4
CDR3aa: CASSAILAGELFF

j_gene: TRBJ2-7
v_gene: TRBV30
CDR3aa: CASSFGQGNYEQYF

j_gene: TRBJ2-3
v_gene: TRBV7-2
CDR3aa: CASSLVPSGSWDTQYF

j_gene: TRBJ2-2
v_gene: TRBV19
CDR3aa: CASKREDGYTGELFF

j_gene: TRBJ2-1
v_gene: TRBV27
CDR3aa: CASTRGTSYNEQFF

j_gene: TRBJ2-7
v_gene: TRBV5-8
CDR3aa: CASSRTGGFYEQYF

j_gene: TRBJ2-3
v_gene: TRBV25-1
CDR3aa: CASSEFGQGGRPDTQYF

j_gene: TRBJ2-7
v_gene: TRBV5-4
CDR3aa: CASSLVSGDLDYEQYF

j_gene: TRBJ2-5
v_gene: TRBV30
CDR3aa: CAWSGQGAETQYF

j_gene: TRBJ2-7
v_gene: TRBV19
CDR3aa: CASSPWSGGYEQYF

j_gene: TRBJ2-7
v_gene: TRBV27
CDR3aa: CASSFGVTFSYEQYF

j_gene: TRBJ1-4
v_gene: TRBV5-5
CDR3aa: CASSFATAPEKLFF

j_gene: TRBJ2-5
v_gene: TRBV27
CDR3aa: CASRPGVIAETQYF

j_gene: TRBJ2-1
v_gene: TRBV19
CDR3aa: CASSKLGTSGSSYNEQFF

j_gene: TRBJ1-1
v_gene: TRBV7-6
CDR3aa: CASSLLWGTTEAFF

j_gene: TRBJ1-1
v_gene: TRBV6-5
CDR3aa: CASSYSPRGGTEAFF

j_gene: TRBJ1-3
v_gene: TRBV7-2
CDR3aa: CASSFFRKMGNTIYF

j_gene: TRBJ2-7
v_gene: TRBV5-6
CDR3aa: CASSYGRPGEQYF

j_gene: TRBJ2-3
v_gene: TRBV29-1
CDR3aa: CSADADIPTDTQYF

j_gene: TRBJ2-1
v_gene: TRBV6-6
CDR3aa: CASSWTTSGRNEQFF

j_gene: TRBJ1-1
v_gene: TRBV7-2
CDR3aa: CASSQQGSGSTEAFF

j_gene: TRBJ2-1
v_gene: TRBV28
CDR3aa: CASSLGQSSYNEQFF

j_gene: TRBJ1-5
v_gene: TRBV7-8
CDR3aa: CASSLEWGVVQPQHF

j_gene: TRBJ1-5
v_gene: TRBV23-1
CDR3aa: CASSQSAGRVYRPQPQHF

j_gene: TRBJ2-1
v_gene: TRBV30
CDR3aa: CAWSVSRVGYNEQFF

j_gene: TRBJ2-2
v_gene: TRBV19
CDR3aa: CASTASGSAGELFF

j_gene: TRBJ1-1
v_gene: TRBV7-3
CDR3aa: CASSPGVRTEAFF

j_gene: TRBJ1-2
v_gene: TRBV6-6
CDR3aa: CASRHTGGGYGYTF

j_gene: TRBJ2-2
v_gene: TRBV5-5
CDR3aa: CASSLSPRSPNTGELFF

j_gene: TRBJ2-1
v_gene: TRBV19
CDR3aa: CATGAAGHIYNEQFF

j_gene: TRBJ2-1
v_gene: TRBV2
CDR3aa: CAEAPGLNYEQFF

j_gene: TRBJ2-7
v_gene: TRBV13
CDR3aa: CASSLLLAGYEQYF

j_gene: TRBJ1-5
v_gene: TRBV5-5
CDR3aa: CASSLQGASNQPQHF

j_gene: TRBJ2-2
v_gene: TRBV10-3
CDR3aa: CAISGGLAAGELFF

j_gene: TRBJ2-7
v_gene: TRBV7-8
CDR3aa: CASSLIPQNYEQYF

j_gene: TRBJ2-7
v_gene: TRBV4-3
CDR3aa: CASSQRTSGSSSRAYEQYF

j_gene: TRBJ1-4
v_gene: TRBV2
CDR3aa: CASIRTSVVTTNEKLFF

j_gene: TRBJ2-5
v_gene: TRBV18
CDR3aa: CASSHWRGGREETQYF

j_gene: TRBJ2-6
v_gene: TRBV29-1
CDR3aa: CSVGQGPTGANVLTF

j_gene: TRBJ2-3
v_gene: TRBV19
CDR3aa: CASNPTGGEEDTQYF

j_gene: TRBJ1-3
v_gene: TRBV19
CDR3aa: CASSIAGGAGNTIYF

j_gene: TRBJ1-3
v_gene: TRBV29-1
CDR3aa: CSVEDWSGNTIYF

j_gene: TRBJ1-2
v_gene: TRBV6-5
CDR3aa: CASSYSSVAWDGYTF

j_gene: TRBJ2-1
v_gene: TRBV29-1
CDR3aa: CSAEGLADYNEQFF

j_gene: TRBJ2-1
v_gene: TRBV28
CDR3aa: CASSSGGTNYNEQFF

j_gene: TRBJ2-3
v_gene: TRBV6-4
CDR3aa: CASSDSVAGGITDTQYF

j_gene: TRBJ2-7
v_gene: TRBV7-3
CDR3aa: CASSSTGSSYEQYF